This TCR beta chain was retrieved from a study of blood T cell repertoires in COVID-19. TCRdb's copy holds only in-frame clones and misses some; the assay was immunoSEQ multiplex PCR. The sample shows hundreds of thousands of clones, approximately 90% of them seen only once. Each recovered donor of Cohort 3 presented with two negative PCRs, clearance, or symptom resolution. The sequencing sample was made of PBMCs or T cells enriched from blood (not recorded which). This TCR derives from a woman aged 45-59 years who had recovered from COVID-19.

CDR3 residues: CASSPGPQVNSGNTIYF. The CDR3, as DNA: TGCGCCAGCAGCCCTGGCCCCCAGGTTAACTCTGGAAACACCATATATTTT. The chain employs TRBV5-1 and TRBJ1-3, with unresolved D. Germline loops: CDR1 SGHRS, CDR2 YFSETQ. The CDR3 runs 17 residues. Trimming removed 4 bases from V and 0 bases from J, with 17 bases in between. Combining the CDR3 with reference TRBV5-1 and TRBJ1-3 gives the whole variable domain KAGVTQTPRYLIKTRGQQVTLSCSPISGHRSVSWYQQTPGQGLQFLFEYFSETQRNKGNFPGRFSGRQFSNSRSEMNVSTLELGDSALYLCASSPGPQVNSGNTIYFGEGSWLTVV.